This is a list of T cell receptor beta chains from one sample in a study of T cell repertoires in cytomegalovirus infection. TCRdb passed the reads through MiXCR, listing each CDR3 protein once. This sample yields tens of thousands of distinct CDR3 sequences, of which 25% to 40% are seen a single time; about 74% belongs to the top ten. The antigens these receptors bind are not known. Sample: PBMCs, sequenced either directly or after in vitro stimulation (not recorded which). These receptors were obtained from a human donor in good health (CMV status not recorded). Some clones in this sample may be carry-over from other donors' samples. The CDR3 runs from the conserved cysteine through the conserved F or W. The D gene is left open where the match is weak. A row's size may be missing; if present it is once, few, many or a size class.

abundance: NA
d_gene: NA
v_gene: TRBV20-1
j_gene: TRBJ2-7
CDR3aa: CSARFGGGISYEQYF
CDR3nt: TGCAGTGCGCGGTTCGGAGGGGGCATCTCCTACGAGCAGTACTTC

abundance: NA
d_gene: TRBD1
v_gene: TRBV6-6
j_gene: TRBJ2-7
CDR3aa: CASRQPRGQGTYEQYF
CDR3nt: TGTGCCAGCAGACAACCTCGGGGACAGGGGACCTACGAGCAGTACTTC

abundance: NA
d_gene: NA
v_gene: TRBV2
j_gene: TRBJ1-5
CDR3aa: CASSEGGIYQPQHF
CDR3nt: TGTGCCAGCAGTGAAGGGGGGATCTACCAGCCCCAACATTTT

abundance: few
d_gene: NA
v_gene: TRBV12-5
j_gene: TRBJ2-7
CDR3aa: CASGKGVSEQYF
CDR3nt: TGTGCTAGTGGTAAGGGGGTCTCCGAGCAGTACTTC

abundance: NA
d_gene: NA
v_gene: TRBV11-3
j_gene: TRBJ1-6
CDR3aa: CAAGIRVEVSPLHF
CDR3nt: TGTGCCGCGGGGATTCGGGTGGAAGTCTCACCCCTCCACTTT

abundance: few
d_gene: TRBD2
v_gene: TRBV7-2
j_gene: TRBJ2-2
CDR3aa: CASSLSSGGLTGELFF
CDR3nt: TGTGCCAGCAGCTTAAGTAGCGGGGGGCTCACCGGGGAGCTGTTTTTT

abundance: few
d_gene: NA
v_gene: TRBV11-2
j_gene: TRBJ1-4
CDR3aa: CASSLWGRLNEKLFF
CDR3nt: TGTGCCAGCAGCCTCTGGGGGCGACTTAATGAAAAACTGTTTTTT

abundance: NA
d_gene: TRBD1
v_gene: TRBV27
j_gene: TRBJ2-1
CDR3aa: CASSLATGFDEQFF
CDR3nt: TGTGCCAGCAGTTTGGCGACAGGGTTCGATGAGCAGTTCTTC

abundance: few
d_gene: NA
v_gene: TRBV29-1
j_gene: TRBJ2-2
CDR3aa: CSVTVARTGELFF
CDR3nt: TGCAGCGTTACGGTAGCTCGGACCGGGGAGCTGTTTTTT

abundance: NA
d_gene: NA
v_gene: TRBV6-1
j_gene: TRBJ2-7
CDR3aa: CASSHPDSSGEQYF
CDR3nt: TGTGCCAGCAGCCACCCGGACAGCTCGGGCGAGCAGTACTTC

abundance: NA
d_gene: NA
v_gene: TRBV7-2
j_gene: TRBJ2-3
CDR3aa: CASNIGDTQYF
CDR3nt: TGTGCCAGCAACATTGGGGATACGCAGTATTTT

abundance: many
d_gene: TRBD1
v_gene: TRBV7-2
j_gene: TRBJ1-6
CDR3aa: CASRRNRDSRSPLHF
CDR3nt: TGTGCCAGCAGGCGGAACCGGGACAGCCGGTCACCCCTCCACTTT